This passage covers 23 T cell receptor beta chains from one sample sequenced in a study of T-cell reconstitution after alpha-beta-depleted transplantation in children. A TCRbeta library incorporating unique molecular identifiers was prepared. TCRdb recomputed calls from the PCR reads with MiXCR, one row per CDR3 protein. The data contain 490,000 or so distinct CDR3 sequences, roughly an eighth of them singletons. The source was PBMCs from the stem cell graft donor, collected from the stem cell graft. These receptors were obtained from a human donor who donated a stem cell graft to a child with combined immunodeficiency.

The chain is built from TRBV4-2 and TRBJ2-1; D gene ambiguous. This CDR3 has 11 residues. Germline V CDR1 and CDR2: LGHNA, YNFKEQ. Trimming stripped 5 bases from V and 9 bases from J, with 8 bases between. The CDR3 spells CASSDGVEQFF. CDR3 coding DNA: TGTGCCAGCAGCGATGGAGTTGAGCAGTTCTTC.

This chain joins TRBV28 and TRBJ2-1; 7 bases line up with TRBD1. The V gene end was trimmed by 1 base and the J gene end by 0 bases; junction bases not matched to a gene: 6. CDR3 length: 17 residues. Germline V gene data show CDR1 as MDHEN and CDR2 as SYDVKM. CDR3 sequence (DNA): TGTGCCAGCAGTTTATCCCCCGACAGGGCCTCCTACAATGAGCAGTTCTTC. The encoded protein is CASSLSPDRASYNEQFF.

The V call is TRBV5-1, the J call TRBJ2-7; 8 bases fit TRBD1. Germline V CDR1 and CDR2: SGHRS, YFSETQ. This CDR3 spans 15 amino acids. The trim removed 4 bases at V and 3 bases at J, leaving 9 bases unmatched. CDR3 region: CASSRGQGSGYEQYF. The CDR3 coding sequence is TGCGCCAGCAGCCGCGGACAGGGCTCCGGCTACGAGCAGTACTTC.

This clonotype appeared many times. The chain links TRBV5-6 to TRBJ2-1, with D unresolved. The CDR3 loop spans 12 amino acids. Germline loops: CDR1 SGHDT, CDR2 YYEEEE. V was shortened by 4 bases and J by 8 bases, with 10 bases between the two germline ends. In DNA form, the CDR3 reads TGTGCCAGCAGCCGGAGAGGTGATGAGCAGTTCTTC. Translation: CASSRRGDEQFF.

This clonotype was seen many times. This sequence joins TRBV7-2 and TRBJ1-5; maybe TRBD1 (6 bases). Germline V gene sequence: CDR1 SGHTA, CDR2 FQGNSA. This CDR3 has 14 amino acids. Trimming took 4 bases from V and 9 from J, leaving 16 bases between them. CDR3 coding DNA: TGTGCCAGCAGCTCCTGGACAGACCGGGGGCCCCAGCATTTT. This codes for CASSSWTDRGPQHF.

The CDR3 reads CASCRGSLAGGGSYEQYF. CDR3 in DNA: TGTGCCAGCTGTCGAGGGTCTCTAGCGGGGGGCGGCTCCTACGAGCAGTACTTC. V is TRBV3-1 and J is TRBJ2-7, with 11 bases lining up with TRBD2. The V segment lost 8 bases and the J segment 0 bases; nucleotides outside the gene matches: 15. Germline assignment: CDR1 LGHDT and CDR2 YNNKEL (reference sequence). The CDR3 sequence is 18 residues long.

The CDR3 bases are TGCGCCAGCAGCCAAAGTTTGGCTCCGAGCTCCTACGAGCAGTACTTC. Translating gives CASSQSLAPSSYEQYF. V is TRBV4-3 and J is TRBJ2-7; D gene uncertain. There are 16 residues in the CDR3. The V end lost 2 bases, the J end lost 0 bases, and 14 bases lay between the germline ends. Per germline, CDR1 LGHNA and CDR2 YSLEER.

The chain has TRBV4-1 and TRBJ2-5; TRBD2 might be the D (7 bases). CDR1 is MGHRA and CDR2 is YSYEKL in the germline V gene. The CDR3 is 15 amino acids. V lost 2 bases and J 2 bases, leaving 12 bases between the germline ends. DNA of the CDR3: TGCGCCAGCAGCCAAAGGGGGGGTGCGCAAGAGACCCAGTACTTC. Residues: CASSQRGGAQETQYF.

This clonotype has at least ten counts. The rearrangement uses TRBV5-5 and TRBJ2-1, with 7 bases matching TRBD1. The CDR3 is 15 amino acids. Germline V lookup: CDR1 SGHKS, CDR2 YYEKEE (reference sequence). The trim removed 3 bases at V and 4 bases at J, leaving 7 bases unmatched. The CDR3 loop is CASSSPGQSYNEQFF. The DNA of the CDR3 is TGTGCCAGCAGCTCCCCGGGACAGAGTTACAATGAGCAGTTCTTC. The full variable domain, its missing parts supplied by reference TRBV5-5 and TRBJ2-1, is DAGVTQSPTHLIKTRGQQVTLRCSPISGHKSVSWYQQVLGQGPQFIFQYYEKEERGRGNFPDRFSARQFPNYSSELNVNALLLGDSALYLCASSSPGQSYNEQFFGPGTRLTVL.

The V and J genes are TRBV28 and TRBJ2-1; tentatively, D is TRBD1 (6 bases). The CDR3 has 16 amino acids. The V gene lost 0 bases and the J gene lost 7 bases, with 16 bases spanning the gap. CDR1 and CDR2 (germline): MDHEN, SYDVKM. The CDR3 here is CASSLWRGSTGNEQFF. CDR3 nucleotide sequence: TGTGCCAGCAGTTTATGGAGGGGGTCAACGGGGAATGAGCAGTTCTTC.

The table lists this clonotype with a few counts. V is TRBV7-9 and J is TRBJ2-1; TRBD2 matches 13 bases. The germline V gene encodes CDR1 SEHNR and CDR2 FQNEAQ (reference sequence). The CDR3 contains 15 residues. After removal of 5 bases from V and 8 bases from J, the junction contained 6 bases not matched to a gene. DNA of the CDR3: TGTGCCAGCAGCAAACTAGCGGGAGGGCCGGATGAGCAGTTCTTC. The encoded protein is CASSKLAGGPDEQFF.

V and J are TRBV7-2 and TRBJ2-3, with TRBD2 matching over 7 bases. The CDR3 length is 14 residues. Trimming removed 8 bases from V and 1 base from J; junction bases left unmatched: 6. Germline V gene data show CDR1 as SGHTA and CDR2 as FQGNSA. DNA for the CDR3: TGTGCCAGCGCGAACGCGGGGGGCACAGATACGCAGTATTTT. The encoded protein is CASANAGGTDTQYF.

CDR3 coding DNA: TGTGCCAGCAGTTTTAGCGGGAGTCACTACTACAATGAGCAGTTCTTC. This gives the protein CASSFSGSHYYNEQFF. This chain uses TRBV6-5 with TRBJ2-1; 9 bases line up with TRBD2. The CDR3 extends over 16 amino acids. Germline assignment: CDR1 MNHEY and CDR2 SVGAGI. After removal of 4 bases from V and 3 bases from J, the junction contained 7 bases not matched to a gene.

This clonotype was counted a few times. In DNA, the CDR3 is TGTGCTAGTGGTTTGGGACTAGCGGGGGACTCCTACAATGAGCAGTTCTTC. Translating it yields CASGLGLAGDSYNEQFF. The rearrangement uses TRBV12-5 and TRBJ2-1, with 12 nucleotides matching TRBD2. V was clipped by 1 base and J by 0 bases; unmatched bases: 1. The CDR3 is 17 amino acids. The V gene's germline CDR1 is LGHNT and CDR2 FRNRAP.

This clonotype was seen a handful of times. The V call is TRBV11-2, the J call TRBJ2-3, with D possibly TRBD2 on 6 matching bases. Germline V gene lookup returns CDR1 SGHAT and CDR2 FQNNGV. This CDR3 is 15 amino acids long. Trimming shortened V by 6 bases and J by 5 bases, and 18 bases separated the two germline ends. CDR3 amino acids: CASSSPDYLIDTQYF. The CDR3 bases are TGTGCCAGCAGTAGTCCGGACTATTTGATAGATACGCAGTATTTT.

This chain connects TRBV2 to TRBJ1-2; D might be TRBD1 (6 bases). Germline CDR1 SNHLY, CDR2 FYNNEI. The CDR3 loop spans 18 amino acids. The V end was cut by 5 bases, the J end by 0 bases, with 22 bases between. This CDR3 reads CASSPGGGVPSPNYGYTF. The CDR3 nucleotides are TGTGCCAGCAGTCCGGGGGGCGGGGTGCCTAGTCCTAACTATGGCTACACCTTC.

In its sample, this clonotype was seen a few times. The chain combines TRBV7-3 with TRBJ2-1, with TRBD1 identical over 7 bases. CDR3 length: 17 amino acids. Trimming at V came to 5 bases and at J to 4 bases, leaving 14 bases not matched to a gene. Per the germline V gene, CDR1 is SGHTA and CDR2 is FQGTGA. In nucleotides, the CDR3 is TGTGCCAGCAGCCCCGAAGCCGGGACAGTACTATACAATGAGCAGTTCTTC. Its protein product is CASSPEAGTVLYNEQFF.

The chain employs TRBV21-1 and TRBJ2-7; the table's D gene call, TRBD1, was not cross checked with the DNA. TRBV21-1 is reported as a pseudogene. The length of the CDR3 is 15 residues. The DNA of the CDR3 is TGTGCCAGCAGCATCCGACAGGGTATGCTCTACGAGCAGTACTTC. Translated, it gives CASSIRQGMLYEQYF.

The rearrangement links TRBV9 to TRBJ2-1; perhaps TRBD1 as D (6 bases). Germline CDR1 reads SGDLS; CDR2 reads YYNGEE. V gave up 9 bases and J gave up 6 bases, with 13 bases separating them. The CDR3 is 12 residues long. The CDR3 DNA reads as TGTGCCACAGGAAAAGGGGGCAATGAGCAGTTCTTC. Its translation is CATGKGGNEQFF.

The chain couples TRBV11-1 to TRBJ2-7; TRBD2 matches at 11 bases. The CDR3 sequence is 18 residues long. CDR1 SGHAT and CDR2 FQDESV come from the germline V gene (reference sequence). V lost 5 bases to trimming and J lost 2 bases; unmatched junction nucleotides: 14. The CDR3 is CASSPAGTSGNRPYEQYF. DNA for the CDR3: TGTGCCAGCAGCCCCGCCGGGACTAGCGGAAATCGACCCTACGAGCAGTACTTC.

This clonotype has a handful of counts. In nucleotides, the CDR3 is TGTGCCAGCAGTTATGGGACAGGGGGGGGCTACACCTTC. Translating it yields CASSYGTGGGYTF. This sequence joins TRBV27 and TRBJ1-2; 11 bases line up with TRBD1. Germline CDR1 MNHEY, CDR2 SMNVEV (reference sequence). The CDR3 is 13 amino acids. The ends lost 4 bases at V and 8 bases at J; junction bases unmatched: 3.

This clonotype has at least ten counts. V usage is TRBV5-1 and J usage is TRBJ1-1; D call uncertain. CDR1 and CDR2 (germline): SGHRS, YFSETQ. V was cut by 0 bases and J by 8 bases, with 14 bases left in between. CDR3 length: 14 amino acids. The CDR3 DNA is TGCGCCAGCAGCTTGGTAGGGTCAGGCGACGAAGCTTTCTTT. Translating gives CASSLVGSGDEAFF. Combining the CDR3 with reference TRBV5-1 and TRBJ1-1 gives the whole variable domain KAGVTQTPRYLIKTRGQQVTLSCSPISGHRSVSWYQQTPGQGLQFLFEYFSETQRNKGNFPGRFSGRQFSNSRSEMNVSTLELGDSALYLCASSLVGSGDEAFFGQGTRLTVV.

This clonotype has a handful of counts. V and J are TRBV20-1 and TRBJ1-1; perhaps TRBD1 as D (6 bases). Germline values: CDR1 DFQATT, CDR2 SNEGSKA (reference sequence). The CDR3 has 13 residues. V was clipped by 2 bases and J by 6 bases, with 13 bases between them. CDR3 protein: CSARPSGVAEAFF. CDR3 nucleotides: TGCAGTGCTAGACCTTCAGGGGTTGCTGAAGCTTTCTTT.